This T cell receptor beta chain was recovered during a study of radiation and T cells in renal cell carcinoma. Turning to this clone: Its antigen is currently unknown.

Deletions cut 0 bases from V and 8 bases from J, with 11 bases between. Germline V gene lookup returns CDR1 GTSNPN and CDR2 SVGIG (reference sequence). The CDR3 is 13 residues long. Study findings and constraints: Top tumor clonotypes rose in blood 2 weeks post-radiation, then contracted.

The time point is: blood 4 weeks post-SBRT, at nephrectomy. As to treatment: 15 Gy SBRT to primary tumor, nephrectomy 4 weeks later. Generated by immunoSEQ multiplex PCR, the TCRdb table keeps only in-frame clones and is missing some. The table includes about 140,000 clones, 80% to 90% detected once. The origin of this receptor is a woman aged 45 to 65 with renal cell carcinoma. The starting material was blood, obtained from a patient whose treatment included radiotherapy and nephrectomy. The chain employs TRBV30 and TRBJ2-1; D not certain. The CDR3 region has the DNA TGTGCCTGGAGTGTAAATCACCGGGATGAGCAGTTCTTC. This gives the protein CAWSVNHRDEQFF.